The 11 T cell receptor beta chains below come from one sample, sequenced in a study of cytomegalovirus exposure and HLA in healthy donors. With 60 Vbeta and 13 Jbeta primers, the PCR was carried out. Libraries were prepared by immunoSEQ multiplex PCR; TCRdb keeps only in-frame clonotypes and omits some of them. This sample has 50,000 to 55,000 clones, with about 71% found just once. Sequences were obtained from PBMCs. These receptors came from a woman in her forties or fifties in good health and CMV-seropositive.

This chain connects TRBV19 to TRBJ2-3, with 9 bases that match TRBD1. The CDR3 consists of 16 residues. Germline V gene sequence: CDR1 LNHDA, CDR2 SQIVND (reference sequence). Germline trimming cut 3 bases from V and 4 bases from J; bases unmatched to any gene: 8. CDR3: CASSISGTGYPDTQYF. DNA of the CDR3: TGTGCCAGTAGTATCTCGGGGACAGGGTATCCAGATACGCAGTATTTT.

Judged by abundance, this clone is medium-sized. CDR3 DNA sequence: TGCAGCGTTGAACAGGGGCCAGATACGCAGTATTTT. Its translation: CSVEQGPDTQYF. The chain links TRBV29-1 to TRBJ2-3, with TRBD1 as a possible D gene (6 bases). Trimming took 2 bases from V and 4 from J, leaving 7 bases between them. The CDR3 extends over 12 amino acids. Germline V CDR1 and CDR2: SQVTM, ANQGSEA.

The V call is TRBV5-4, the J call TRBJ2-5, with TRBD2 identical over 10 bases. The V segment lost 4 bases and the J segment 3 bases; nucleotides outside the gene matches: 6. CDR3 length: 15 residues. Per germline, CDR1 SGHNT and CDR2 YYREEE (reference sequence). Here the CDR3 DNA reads TGTGCCAGCAGCGCCGGGACTAGCGTAAAAGAGACCCAGTACTTC. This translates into CASSAGTSVKETQYF.

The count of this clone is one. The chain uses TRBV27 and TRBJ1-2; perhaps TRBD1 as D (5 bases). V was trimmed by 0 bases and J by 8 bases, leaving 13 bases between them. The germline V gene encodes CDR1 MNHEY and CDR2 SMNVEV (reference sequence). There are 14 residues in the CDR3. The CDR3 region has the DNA TGTGCCAGCAGTTTATCCCCAGGGATTAAGGGCTACACCTTC. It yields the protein CASSLSPGIKGYTF.

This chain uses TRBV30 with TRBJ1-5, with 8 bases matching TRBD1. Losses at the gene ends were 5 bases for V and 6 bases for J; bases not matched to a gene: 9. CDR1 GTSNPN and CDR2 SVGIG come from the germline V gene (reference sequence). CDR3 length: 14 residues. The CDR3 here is CAWGRGQGRQPQHF. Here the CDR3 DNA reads TGTGCCTGGGGCCGAGGACAGGGCCGTCAGCCCCAGCATTTT.

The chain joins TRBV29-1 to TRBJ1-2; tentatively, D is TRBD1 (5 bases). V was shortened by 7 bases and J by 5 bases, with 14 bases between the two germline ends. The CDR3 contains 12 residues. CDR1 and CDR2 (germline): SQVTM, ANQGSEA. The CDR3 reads CSATVGLYGYTF. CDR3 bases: TGCAGCGCGACAGTCGGACTATATGGCTACACCTTC. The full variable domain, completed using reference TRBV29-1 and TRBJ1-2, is SAVISQKPSRDICQRGTSLTIQCQVDSQVTMMFWYRQQPGQSLTLIATANQGSEATYESGFVIDKFPISRPNLTFSTLTVSNMSPEDSSIYLCSATVGLYGYTFGSGTRLTVV.

The CDR3 region has the DNA TGTGCCAGTAGTATAGAGGCAGATAGCAATCAGCCCCAGCATTTT. As protein: CASSIEADSNQPQHF. The chain joins TRBV19 to TRBJ1-5, with D unresolved. Per germline, CDR1 LNHDA and CDR2 SQIVND (reference sequence). The CDR3 spans 15 residues. V lost 0 bases and J lost 0, with 6 bases in between.

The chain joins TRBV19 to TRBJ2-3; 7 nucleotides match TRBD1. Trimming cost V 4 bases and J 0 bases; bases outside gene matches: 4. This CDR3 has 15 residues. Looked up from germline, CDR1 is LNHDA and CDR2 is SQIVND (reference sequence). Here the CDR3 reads CASSTGTVSTDTQYF. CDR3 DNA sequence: TGTGCCAGTAGTACCGGGACAGTCAGCACAGATACGCAGTATTTT.

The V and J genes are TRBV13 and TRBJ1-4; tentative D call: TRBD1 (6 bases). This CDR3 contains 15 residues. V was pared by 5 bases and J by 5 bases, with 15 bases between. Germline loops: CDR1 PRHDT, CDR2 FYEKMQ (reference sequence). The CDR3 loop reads CASSRRGDGNEKLFF. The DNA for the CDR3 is TGTGCCAGCAGCCGCAGGGGTGATGGGAATGAAAAACTGTTTTTT. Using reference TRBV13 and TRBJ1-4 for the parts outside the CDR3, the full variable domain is AAGVIQSPRHLIKEKRETATLKCYPIPRHDTVYWYQQGPGQDPQFLISFYEKMQSDKGSIPDRFSAQQFSDYHSELNMSSLELGDSALYFCASSRRGDGNEKLFFGSGTQLSVL.

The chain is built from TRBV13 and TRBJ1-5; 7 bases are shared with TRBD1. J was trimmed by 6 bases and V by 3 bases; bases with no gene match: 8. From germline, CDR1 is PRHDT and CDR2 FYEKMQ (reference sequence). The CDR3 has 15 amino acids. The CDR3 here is CASSLGQRRGQPQHF. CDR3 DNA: TGTGCCAGCAGCTTGGGACAGAGGAGGGGTCAGCCCCAGCATTTT.

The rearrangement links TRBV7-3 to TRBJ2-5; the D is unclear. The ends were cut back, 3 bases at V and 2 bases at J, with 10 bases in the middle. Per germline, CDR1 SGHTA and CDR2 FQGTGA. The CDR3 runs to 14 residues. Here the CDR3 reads CASSLGRTQETQYF. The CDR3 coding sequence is TGTGCCAGCAGCTTGGGCAGAACTCAAGAGACCCAGTACTTC.